These T cell receptor beta chains were read from a single sample in a study of blood T cell repertoires in COVID-19. Sequencing was performed with immunoSEQ multiplex PCR; in TCRdb, only in-frame clones are kept and a portion is missing. Counted here are about 140,000 clones, approximately 91% occurring once; the ten biggest clones make up approximately 1.8%. Material: peripheral blood. These receptors were collected from a man between 65 and 85 years old with acute or convalescent COVID-19. Each CDR3 is given with its conserved first and last residue. D genes are given only for firm matches. Clone size appears in some rows only: once, few, many, or a class for an expanded clone.

j_call: TRBJ1-1
d_call: .
v_call: TRBV2
clone_size: .
cdr3_nt: TGTGCCAGCACTTCCTTGTCGGGGGGAACTGAAGCTTTCTTT
cdr3_aa: CASTSLSGGTEAFF

j_call: TRBJ2-3
d_call: TRBD2
v_call: TRBV10-1
clone_size: few
cdr3_nt: TGCGCCAGCGGACTAGCGACGGATGTAAATACGCAGTATTTT
cdr3_aa: CASGLATDVNTQYF

j_call: TRBJ1-1
d_call: TRBD1
v_call: TRBV3-1/TRBV3-2
clone_size: .
cdr3_nt: TGTGCCAGCAGCCCGTCGCAGGGGGGTGAAGCTTTCTTT
cdr3_aa: CASSPSQGGEAFF

j_call: TRBJ2-1
d_call: TRBD2
v_call: TRBV5-6
clone_size: once
cdr3_nt: TGTGCCAGCAGCCTTAGCGGGCAGGATTACAATGAGCAGTTCTTC
cdr3_aa: CASSLSGQDYNEQFF

j_call: TRBJ2-7
d_call: TRBD1
v_call: TRBV28
clone_size: .
cdr3_nt: TGTGCCAGTTCCACGGGACAGGTTAACCACGAGCAGTACTTC
cdr3_aa: CASSTGQVNHEQYF

j_call: TRBJ2-1
d_call: TRBD2
v_call: TRBV11-3
clone_size: .
cdr3_nt: TGTGCCAGCAGCTTAGGGGCTAGCGGGAGGGGTTACTCCTACAATGAGCAGTTCTTC
cdr3_aa: CASSLGASGRGYSYNEQFF

j_call: TRBJ1-5
d_call: .
v_call: TRBV28
clone_size: .
cdr3_nt: TGTGCCAGCCGAGTTTATTCCCTTAGCAATCAGCCCCAGCATTTT
cdr3_aa: CASRVYSLSNQPQHF

j_call: TRBJ1-3
d_call: TRBD1
v_call: TRBV19
clone_size: .
cdr3_nt: TGTGCCAGTAGTCAGACAGGGGGTTACTCTGGAAACACCATATATTTT
cdr3_aa: CASSQTGGYSGNTIYF

j_call: TRBJ2-7
d_call: .
v_call: TRBV12-3/TRBV12-4
clone_size: .
cdr3_nt: TGTGCCAGCAGCGTGGGACTTCCCGAGCAGTACTTC
cdr3_aa: CASSVGLPEQYF

j_call: TRBJ2-2
d_call: .
v_call: TRBV19
clone_size: .
cdr3_nt: TGTGCCAGTAGTATTAACAGGGAGAGGGCCGGGGAGCTGTTTTTT
cdr3_aa: CASSINRERAGELFF

j_call: TRBJ1-5
d_call: .
v_call: TRBV6-5
clone_size: .
cdr3_nt: TGTGCCAGCGATAATCGGGGGGGCGGTTATCAGCCCCAGCATTTT
cdr3_aa: CASDNRGGGYQPQHF

j_call: TRBJ2-7
d_call: TRBD2
v_call: TRBV6-5
clone_size: .
cdr3_nt: TGTGCCAGCCGACGGAAAGCGGGGGAAACCTACGAGCAGTACTTC
cdr3_aa: CASRRKAGETYEQYF

j_call: TRBJ1-2
d_call: .
v_call: TRBV29-1
clone_size: few
cdr3_nt: TGCAGCGTTGAAACTGAGAGGCTCTATGGCTACACCTTC
cdr3_aa: CSVETERLYGYTF

j_call: TRBJ2-3
d_call: .
v_call: TRBV30
clone_size: .
cdr3_nt: TGTGCCTGGAGTCCCCTAGCAGATACGCAGTATTTT
cdr3_aa: CAWSPLADTQYF

j_call: TRBJ2-1
d_call: .
v_call: TRBV5-4
clone_size: .
cdr3_nt: TGTGCCAGCAGCTTGGTACGTGGCGGGAAGGATGAGCAGTTCTTC
cdr3_aa: CASSLVRGGKDEQFF

j_call: TRBJ2-5
d_call: .
v_call: TRBV6-1
clone_size: .
cdr3_nt: TGTGCCAGCAGTGAGAGCGGGGAGACCCAGTACTTC
cdr3_aa: CASSESGETQYF

j_call: TRBJ1-2
d_call: .
v_call: TRBV5-6
clone_size: .
cdr3_nt: TGTGCCAGCAGCTCTCGGGGATACCGCTATGGCTACACCTTC
cdr3_aa: CASSSRGYRYGYTF

j_call: TRBJ2-7
d_call: TRBD1
v_call: TRBV4-1
clone_size: .
cdr3_nt: TGCGCCAGCAGCCACGGACAGGGAGTCGGCGAGCAGTACTTC
cdr3_aa: CASSHGQGVGEQYF

j_call: TRBJ2-1
d_call: .
v_call: TRBV21-1
clone_size: .
cdr3_nt: TGTGCCAGCAGCAATGGGGTCGGTCCGGATCGGGCGGGAAGGCTATCCTACAATGAGCAGTTCTTC
cdr3_aa: CASSNGVGPDRAGRLSYNEQFF

j_call: TRBJ1-4
d_call: .
v_call: TRBV5-1
clone_size: .
cdr3_nt: TGCGCCAGCAGCGGGGGCCGGGGAACGGCTAATGAAAAACTGTTTTTT
cdr3_aa: CASSGGRGTANEKLFF

j_call: TRBJ1-1
d_call: TRBD1
v_call: TRBV29-1
clone_size: .
cdr3_nt: TGCAGCGCAGGACAGGGCGACACTGAAGCTTTCTTT
cdr3_aa: CSAGQGDTEAFF

j_call: TRBJ2-7
d_call: TRBD1
v_call: TRBV10-3
clone_size: .
cdr3_nt: TGTGCCATCAGTGTATCGGGGACAGGGAGCTACGAGCAGTACTTC
cdr3_aa: CAISVSGTGSYEQYF

j_call: TRBJ1-1
d_call: TRBD1
v_call: TRBV7-9
clone_size: .
cdr3_nt: TGTGCCAGCAGCGGCCGGGACAGCAACACTGAAGCTTTCTTT
cdr3_aa: CASSGRDSNTEAFF

j_call: TRBJ1-1
d_call: TRBD1
v_call: TRBV19
clone_size: .
cdr3_nt: TGTGCCAGTAAGACCCAGGGGGCAGGCACTGAAGCTTTCTTT
cdr3_aa: CASKTQGAGTEAFF

j_call: TRBJ1-6
d_call: .
v_call: TRBV9
clone_size: .
cdr3_nt: TGTGCCAGCAGCGTAGGACAGAATTCACCCCTCCACTTT
cdr3_aa: CASSVGQNSPLHF

j_call: TRBJ2-2
d_call: TRBD1
v_call: TRBV7-7
clone_size: .
cdr3_nt: TGTGCCAGCAGCTTCCGGACAGGAAACACCGGGGAGCTGTTTTTT
cdr3_aa: CASSFRTGNTGELFF

j_call: TRBJ2-1
d_call: .
v_call: TRBV18
clone_size: .
cdr3_nt: TGTGCCAGCTCACCCTCGGGAACCTACAATGAGCAGTTCTTC
cdr3_aa: CASSPSGTYNEQFF

j_call: TRBJ2-1
d_call: TRBD2
v_call: TRBV6-6
clone_size: .
cdr3_nt: TGTGCCAGCAGTTACTGGGGCGGGGGAAATGAGCAGTTCTTC
cdr3_aa: CASSYWGGGNEQFF

j_call: TRBJ2-1
d_call: TRBD2
v_call: TRBV3-1/TRBV3-2
clone_size: .
cdr3_nt: TGTGCCAGCAGCCAAGAGGAACTAGCGGGATACAATGAGCAGTTCTTC
cdr3_aa: CASSQEELAGYNEQFF

j_call: TRBJ1-1
d_call: TRBD1
v_call: TRBV29-1
clone_size: .
cdr3_nt: TGCAGCGTTGAACACGGGACAGGCTTCATGAACACTGAAGCTTTCTTT
cdr3_aa: CSVEHGTGFMNTEAFF

j_call: TRBJ2-7
d_call: TRBD1
v_call: TRBV7-2
clone_size: .
cdr3_nt: TGTGCCAGCAGCCCCAACCCGACAGGGGCTGGTGAGCAGTACTTC
cdr3_aa: CASSPNPTGAGEQYF

j_call: TRBJ2-5
d_call: TRBD2
v_call: TRBV5-1
clone_size: .
cdr3_nt: TGCGCCAGCAGACCCGCGGGGGTGGACCAAGAGACCCAGTACTTC
cdr3_aa: CASRPAGVDQETQYF

j_call: TRBJ1-4
d_call: TRBD1
v_call: TRBV5-1
clone_size: .
cdr3_nt: TGCGCCAGCAGCATACGGACAGGGGGAAATGAAAAACTGTTTTTT
cdr3_aa: CASSIRTGGNEKLFF